These T cell receptor beta chains were read from a single sample in a study of blood T cell repertoires in COVID-19. This table comes from immunoSEQ multiplex PCR, and its TCRdb copy is limited to in-frame clones, with some not included. Among tens of thousands of clones listed, roughly 88% were seen once. Sequenced: peripheral blood. These TCRs come from a woman at least 80 years old with acute or convalescent COVID-19. The CDR3 runs from the conserved cysteine through the conserved F or W. Each record gives: clone size, D gene, J gene, V gene, CDR3 DNA, CDR3 protein. D genes are given only for firm matches. Not every row has a clone size; where given, it reads once, few, many or a size class.

size: NA; D: NA; J: TRBJ1-2; V: TRBV5-4; DNA: TGTGCCAGCAGCCCTGAGCCCATATCGGGTGGCTACACCTTC; CDR3: CASSPEPISGGYTF
size: few; D: NA; J: TRBJ2-5; V: TRBV12-5; DNA: TGTGCTAGTGGTTTTTGGGCATACCAAGAGACCCAGTACTTC; CDR3: CASGFWAYQETQYF
size: once; D: NA; J: TRBJ1-6; V: TRBV19; DNA: TGTGCCAGTAGTATCAGGACAACCTCCTATAATTCACCCCTCCACTTT; CDR3: CASSIRTTSYNSPLHF
size: NA; D: NA; J: TRBJ2-5; V: TRBV12-3/TRBV12-4; DNA: TGTGCCAGCAGTCCGGATTCGGGGACCCAGTACTTC; CDR3: CASSPDSGTQYF
size: NA; D: NA; J: TRBJ2-3; V: TRBV30; DNA: TGTGCCTGGAGCGAACAAACAAACGGACTCGCCACATTT; CDR3: CAWSEQTNGLATF
size: NA; D: NA; J: TRBJ1-2; V: TRBV9; DNA: TGTGCCAGCAGCACCGGAGGGGTTGGTCACTATGGCTACACCTTC; CDR3: CASSTGGVGHYGYTF
size: NA; D: TRBD1; J: TRBJ2-7; V: TRBV27; DNA: TGTGCCAGCAGGAGACAGGGGTCCTACGAGCAGTACTTC; CDR3: CASRRQGSYEQYF
size: NA; D: NA; J: TRBJ2-3; V: TRBV4-1; DNA: TGCGCCAGCAGCCTAGCGGAGACTAGCACAGATACGCAGTATTTT; CDR3: CASSLAETSTDTQYF
size: NA; D: NA; J: TRBJ1-1; V: TRBV11-1; DNA: TGTGCCAGCAGCTCGGCCCGGGGTCGGGACACTGAAGCTTTCTTT; CDR3: CASSSARGRDTEAFF
size: NA; D: TRBD2; J: TRBJ2-3; V: TRBV27; DNA: TGTGCCAGCAGTTTATTAAGACTAGCGGGAGGGACAGATACGCAGTATTTT; CDR3: CASSLLRLAGGTDTQYF